Listed below are T cell receptor beta chains from one sample, sequenced in a study of brain metastases from non-small cell lung cancer. Measured with immunoSEQ multiplex PCR; TCRdb has only the in-frame clones, and not every one. The table includes about 2,600 clones, about four fifths detected once. The sequenced material came from tissue from a brain metastasis. The origin of the receptors is a donor aged 40 or older with non-small cell lung cancer. Each CDR3 is given with its conserved first and last residue. A D gene is named only where the DNA matches it firmly. Clone size is shown for a subset of rows, as once, few, many or a class of expanded clone.

CDR3 DNA,CDR3 protein,clone size,D gene,V gene,J gene
TGTGCCAGCAGGATCGGGTCTAATCTGGACGAGCAGTACTTC,CASRIGSNLDEQYF,once,NA,TRBV2,TRBJ2-7
TGTGCTAATTACGACAGGGGGCCCGGTGGCTATGGCTACACCTTC,CANYDRGPGGYGYTF,NA,TRBD1,TRBV28,TRBJ1-2
TGCGCCAGCAGCCAAGGACTAGCGCCTGCCTACGAGCAGTACTTC,CASSQGLAPAYEQYF,NA,TRBD2,TRBV4-3,TRBJ2-7
TGTGCCAGTGGACCTAGCGCCATCTACAATGAGCAGTTCTTC,CASGPSAIYNEQFF,NA,NA,TRBV6-5,TRBJ2-1
TGTGCCAGCAGCATTTGGGGGTCCAATGGCTACACTTTC,CASSIWGSNGYTF,NA,NA,TRBV21-1,TRBJ1-2
TGTGCCAGCACTCTTATCTGGGATCAGCCCCAGCATTTT,CASTLIWDQPQHF,NA,NA,TRBV2,TRBJ1-5
TGTGCCAGCAGTTTCGGGGAGACCCAGTACTTC,CASSFGETQYF,NA,NA,TRBV12-3/TRBV12-4,TRBJ2-5
TGTGCCAGCTCACCAAGGACAGCAACTAATGAAAAACTGTTTTTT,CASSPRTATNEKLFF,NA,NA,TRBV18,TRBJ1-4
TGTGCCAGCAGCCAACAGGGTAAAACTAATGAAAAACTGTTTTTT,CASSQQGKTNEKLFF,few,NA,TRBV3-1/TRBV3-2,TRBJ1-4
TGTGCCAGCAGCTTGGCGGGACAGGGTTTGAATGAGCAGTTCTTC,CASSLAGQGLNEQFF,NA,TRBD1,TRBV5-6,TRBJ2-1
TGTGCCAGCAGCTCCCGCCTTAATAATGAAAAACTGTTTTTT,CASSSRLNNEKLFF,few,NA,TRBV7-2,TRBJ1-4
TGTGCCAGTAGTGTGGGACTAGCGGGGAGTAAAGAGACCCAGTACTTC,CASSVGLAGSKETQYF,NA,TRBD2,TRBV19,TRBJ2-5
TGTGCCAGCACAACAGAGAAAGATTCACCCCTCCACTTT,CASTTEKDSPLHF,NA,NA,TRBV6-5,TRBJ1-6
TGTGCCAGCAGAAGACACCGACAGATTGAAGCTTTCTTT,CASRRHRQIEAFF,NA,NA,TRBV6-5,TRBJ1-1
TGCGCCAGCAGCCAAGCCGGAGGGACACGGGGGAGGGCACCCCTCCACTTT,CASSQAGGTRGRAPLHF,once,NA,TRBV4-3,TRBJ1-6
TGTGCCAGCAGCTCAGGACAGGGCACAGATACGCAGTATTTT,CASSSGQGTDTQYF,once,TRBD1,TRBV5-5,TRBJ2-3
TGTGCCAGTTCAACAGCTGCCCAAGAGACCCAGTACTTC,CASSTAAQETQYF,few,NA,TRBV19,TRBJ2-5
TGCGCCAGCAGCCCCGGTGGGCAGGGGCGCTCCTACGAGCAGTACTTC,CASSPGGQGRSYEQYF,few,NA,TRBV5-1,TRBJ2-7
TGTGCCAGCAGCGTAGCTACCAATGAGCAGTTCTTC,CASSVATNEQFF,NA,NA,TRBV9,TRBJ2-1
TGTGCCAGCAGTCCCCTCCTAACCCCCCCTGGAGATACGCAGTATTTT,CASSPLLTPPGDTQYF,NA,NA,TRBV27,TRBJ2-3
TGCGCCAGCAGATTTTCCCGAGAGGACGAGCAGTACTTC,CASRFSREDEQYF,NA,NA,TRBV5-1,TRBJ2-7
TGTGCCAGTAGTAGAGAACAGGGGAAACTCTCAGATACGCAGTATTTT,CASSREQGKLSDTQYF,once,TRBD1,TRBV19,TRBJ2-3
TGTGCCAGCAGTTATTCACCTACCCATACTACGACTGCAGACGAGCAGTACTTC,CASSYSPTHTTTADEQYF,NA,NA,TRBV6-2/TRBV6-3,TRBJ2-7
TGTGCCACCAGTGATAAGTACCTCTACGAGCAGTACTTC,CATSDKYLYEQYF,NA,NA,TRBV24-1,TRBJ2-7
TGCGCCAGCAGCTTGGCCCAAGCCGGGACAGGGGGGACCGGGGAGCTGTTTTTT,CASSLAQAGTGGTGELFF,NA,TRBD1,TRBV5-1,TRBJ2-2
TGTGCCAGCAGCTTAAGCCGTATAGCGAGCTCCTACGAGCAGTACTTC,CASSLSRIASSYEQYF,few,NA,TRBV7-2,TRBJ2-7
TGTACCAGCAGTTCCCTGTGGGGGAAAGAGGATGAAAAACTGTTTTTT,CTSSSLWGKEDEKLFF,NA,NA,TRBV28,TRBJ1-4
TGTGCCAGTAGAAGCCAGACAGGGGTGGGGCAGCCCCAGCATTTT,CASRSQTGVGQPQHF,NA,TRBD1,TRBV19,TRBJ1-5
TGTGCCAGCAGCTTTAGCGGGACAGGGGGTGGCTACACCTTC,CASSFSGTGGGYTF,NA,TRBD1,TRBV11-2,TRBJ1-2
TGTGCCAGCCAATTAACTCCGGGACAGAATGACTATGGCTACACCTTC,CASQLTPGQNDYGYTF,NA,TRBD1,TRBV19,TRBJ1-2
TGCAGGGTTGAAAACATTCAGTACTTC,CRVENIQYF,NA,NA,TRBV20-1,TRBJ2-4
TGTGCCAGCAGCCTAGCGCGGACTGAAGCTTTCTTT,CASSLARTEAFF,NA,NA,TRBV6-5,TRBJ1-1
TGTGCCAGCAGCTTCCTTGGGGACAGTGTCTACGAGCAGTACTTC,CASSFLGDSVYEQYF,NA,TRBD1,TRBV7-9,TRBJ2-7
TGTGCCAGCAGGGCGGGACTAGCGGAGCCAAATGAGCAGTTCTTC,CASRAGLAEPNEQFF,NA,TRBD2,TRBV9,TRBJ2-1
TGCGCCAGCAGCGAGGGACAGGGAGCTAATGAAAAACTGTTTTTT,CASSEGQGANEKLFF,NA,TRBD1,TRBV4-3,TRBJ1-4
TGTGCCAGCAGCGACCGGGACAGGGGGCTCTACGAGCAGTACTTC,CASSDRDRGLYEQYF,NA,TRBD1,TRBV9,TRBJ2-7
TGTGCCAGCAGTCAGGGCACTGAAGCTTTCTTT,CASSQGTEAFF,NA,NA,TRBV6-2/TRBV6-3,TRBJ1-1
TGTGCCTGCCTAGCGGGGTACGAGCAGTACTTC,CACLAGYEQYF,NA,TRBD2,TRBV30,TRBJ2-7
TGTGCCAGCAGTGAAGCGTGGACAGGGGCGATCTATGGCTACACCTTC,CASSEAWTGAIYGYTF,NA,TRBD1,TRBV6-1,TRBJ1-2
TGTGCCAGCAGTTTATCGACCCAGGGGGCGCGGTACGAGCAGTACTTC,CASSLSTQGARYEQYF,NA,TRBD1,TRBV27,TRBJ2-7
TGTGCCAGCAGTGAAGAAGCGAGAACTCAAGAGACCCAGTACTTC,CASSEEARTQETQYF,NA,NA,TRBV2,TRBJ2-5
TGTGCCAGCAGCCATCGCTTCGGGGCGGACTATGGCTACACCTTC,CASSHRFGADYGYTF,NA,NA,TRBV14,TRBJ1-2
TGCGCCAGCAGTTTGATGGTGGGACAGTCCTATGGCTACACCTTC,CASSLMVGQSYGYTF,once,TRBD1,TRBV5-1,TRBJ1-2
TGCAGTGCTAGTGTAAGCGACATCAATTCACCCCTCCACTTT,CSASVSDINSPLHF,NA,NA,TRBV20-1,TRBJ1-6